The source of this T cell receptor beta chain is a study of T cells in Graves' hyperthyroidism and ophthalmopathy. This clonotype was seen more than once but under ten times. No conserved phenylalanine or tryptophan is present at the end of the CDR3, so a read error is the likely explanation. Researchers took RNA transcripts and amplified the TCR beta CDR3 regions from them. In the first-round RT-PCR of the TCR CDR3, the HTBI primer set was used. TCRdb reanalysed the multiplex PCR reads using MiXCR and keeps one entry per CDR3 protein. The sample has roughly 400,000 distinct CDR3 sequences; over 12% are singletons. With 6 bases clipped from V and 4 bases from J, the junction kept 8 bases outside the gene matches. The germline CDR1 and CDR2 sequences are MDHEN and SYDVKM. The CDR3 runs to 16 residues.

The receptor's source is a man aged 50-60 years with Graves' ophthalmopathy. This chain uses TRBV28 with TRBJ2-5; TRBD2 aligns across 13 bases. Sequenced input: blood. CDR3 loop: CASRTPGLAGRETQYL. The CDR3 bases are TGTGCCAGCAGGACGCCGGGACTAGCGGGACGAGAGACCCAGTACCTC.